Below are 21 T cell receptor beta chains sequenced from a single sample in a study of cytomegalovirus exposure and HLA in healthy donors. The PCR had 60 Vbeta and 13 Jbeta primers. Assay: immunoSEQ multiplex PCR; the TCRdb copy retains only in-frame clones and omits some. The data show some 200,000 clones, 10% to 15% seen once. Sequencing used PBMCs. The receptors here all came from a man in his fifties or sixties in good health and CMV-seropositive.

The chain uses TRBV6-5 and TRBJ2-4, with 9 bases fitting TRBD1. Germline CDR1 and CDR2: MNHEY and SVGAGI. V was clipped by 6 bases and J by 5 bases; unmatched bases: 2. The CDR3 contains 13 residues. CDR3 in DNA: TGTGCCAGCAGCAGGACAGGGGAAAACATTCAGTACTTC. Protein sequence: CASSRTGENIQYF.

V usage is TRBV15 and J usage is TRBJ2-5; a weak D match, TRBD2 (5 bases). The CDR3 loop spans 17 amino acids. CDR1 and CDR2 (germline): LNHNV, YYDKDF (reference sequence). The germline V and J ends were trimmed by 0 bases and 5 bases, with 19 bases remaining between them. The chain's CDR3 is CATSRDGGLGSGETQYF. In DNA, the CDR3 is TGTGCCACCAGCAGAGATGGTGGGTTGGGGAGTGGTGAGACCCAGTACTTC. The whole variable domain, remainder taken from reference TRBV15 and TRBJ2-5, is DAMVIQNPRYQVTQFGKPVTLSCSQTLNHNVMYWYQQKSSQAPKLLFHYYDKDFNNEADTPDNFQSRRPNTSFCFLDIRSPGLGDTAMYLCATSRDGGLGSGETQYFGPGTRLLVL.

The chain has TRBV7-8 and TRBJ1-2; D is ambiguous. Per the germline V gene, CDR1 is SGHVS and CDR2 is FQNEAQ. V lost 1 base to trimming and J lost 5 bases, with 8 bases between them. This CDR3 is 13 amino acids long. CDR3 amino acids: CASSLDSDYGYTF. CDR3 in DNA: TGTGCCAGCAGCTTAGACAGTGATTATGGCTACACCTTC. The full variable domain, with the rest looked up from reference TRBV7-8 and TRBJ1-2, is GAGVSQSPRYKVAKRGQDVALRCDPISGHVSLFWYQQALGQGPEFLTYFQNEAQLDKSGLPSDRFFAERPEGSVSTLKIQRTQQEDSAVYLCASSLDSDYGYTFGSGTRLTVV.

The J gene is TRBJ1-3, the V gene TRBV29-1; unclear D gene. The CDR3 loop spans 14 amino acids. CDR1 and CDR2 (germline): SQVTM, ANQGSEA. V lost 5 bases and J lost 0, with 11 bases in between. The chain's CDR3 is CSVISASSGNTIYF. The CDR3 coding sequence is TGCAGCGTTATTTCCGCGTCCTCTGGAAACACCATATATTTT.

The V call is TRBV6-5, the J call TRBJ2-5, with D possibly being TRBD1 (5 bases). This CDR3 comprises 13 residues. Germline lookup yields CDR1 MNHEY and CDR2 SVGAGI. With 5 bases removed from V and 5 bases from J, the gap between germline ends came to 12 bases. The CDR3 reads CASSEAGSETQYF. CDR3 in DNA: TGTGCCAGCAGTGAGGCAGGGTCGGAGACCCAGTACTTC.

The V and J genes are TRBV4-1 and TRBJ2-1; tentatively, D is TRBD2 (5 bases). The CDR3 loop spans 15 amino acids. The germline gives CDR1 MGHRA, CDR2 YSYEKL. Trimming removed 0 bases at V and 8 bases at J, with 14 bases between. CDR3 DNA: TGCGCCAGCAGCCAAGATCGGGCCGGGAAAGATGAGCAGTTCTTC. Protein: CASSQDRAGKDEQFF.

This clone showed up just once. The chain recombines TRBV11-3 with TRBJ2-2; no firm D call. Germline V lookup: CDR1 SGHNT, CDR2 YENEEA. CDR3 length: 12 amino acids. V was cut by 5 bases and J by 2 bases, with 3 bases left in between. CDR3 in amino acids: CASSPNTGELFF. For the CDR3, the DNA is TGTGCCAGCAGCCCTAACACCGGGGAGCTGTTTTTT.

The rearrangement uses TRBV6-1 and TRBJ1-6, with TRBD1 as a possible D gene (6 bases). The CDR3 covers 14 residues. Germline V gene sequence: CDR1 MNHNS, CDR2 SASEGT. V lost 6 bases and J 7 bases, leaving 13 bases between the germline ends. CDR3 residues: CASRGALTNSPLHF. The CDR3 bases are TGTGCCAGCAGGGGGGCTCTAACCAATTCACCCCTCCACTTT.

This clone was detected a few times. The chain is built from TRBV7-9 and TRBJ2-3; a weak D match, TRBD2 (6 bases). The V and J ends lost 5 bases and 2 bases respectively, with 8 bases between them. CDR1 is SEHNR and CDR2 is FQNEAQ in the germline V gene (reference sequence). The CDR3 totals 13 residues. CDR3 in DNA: TGTGCCAGCAGCCGGGACTCCACAGATACGCAGTATTTT. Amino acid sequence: CASSRDSTDTQYF.

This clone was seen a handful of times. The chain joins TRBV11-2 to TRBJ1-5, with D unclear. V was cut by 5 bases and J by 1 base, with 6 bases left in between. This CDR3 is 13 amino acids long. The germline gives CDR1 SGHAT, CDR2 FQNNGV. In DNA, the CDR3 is TGTGCCAGCAGCCCGGGGAGCAATCAGCCCCAGCATTTT. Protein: CASSPGSNQPQHF.

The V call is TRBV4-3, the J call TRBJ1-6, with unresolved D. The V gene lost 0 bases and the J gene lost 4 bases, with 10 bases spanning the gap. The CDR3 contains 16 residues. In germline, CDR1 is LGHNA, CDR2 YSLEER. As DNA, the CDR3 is TGCGCCAGCAGCCAAGACGCCAGGACTTATAATTCACCCCTCCACTTT. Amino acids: CASSQDARTYNSPLHF.

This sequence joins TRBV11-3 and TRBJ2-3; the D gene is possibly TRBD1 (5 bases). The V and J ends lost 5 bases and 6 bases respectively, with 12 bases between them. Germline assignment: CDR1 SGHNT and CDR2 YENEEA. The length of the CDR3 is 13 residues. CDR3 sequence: CASSPGIQDTQYF. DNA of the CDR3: TGTGCCAGCAGCCCAGGGATTCAGGATACGCAGTATTTT.

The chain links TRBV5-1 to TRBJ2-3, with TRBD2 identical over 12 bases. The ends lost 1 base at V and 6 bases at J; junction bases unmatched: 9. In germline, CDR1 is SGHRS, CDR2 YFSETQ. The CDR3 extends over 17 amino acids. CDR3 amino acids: CASSLLLAGGLGDTQYF. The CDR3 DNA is TGCGCCAGCAGCTTGTTGCTAGCGGGGGGGCTTGGGGATACGCAGTATTTT.

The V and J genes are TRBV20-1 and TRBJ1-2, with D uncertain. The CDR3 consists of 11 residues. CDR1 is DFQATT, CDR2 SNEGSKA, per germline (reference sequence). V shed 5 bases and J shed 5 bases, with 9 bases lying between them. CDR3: CSAGPIYGYTF. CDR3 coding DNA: TGCAGTGCTGGGCCCATATATGGCTACACCTTC.

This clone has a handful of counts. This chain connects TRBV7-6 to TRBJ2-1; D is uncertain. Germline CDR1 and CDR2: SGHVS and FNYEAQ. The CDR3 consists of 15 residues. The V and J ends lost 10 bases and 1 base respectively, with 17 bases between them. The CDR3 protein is CATVSPRSSYNEQFF. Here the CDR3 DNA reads TGTGCCACCGTGTCCCCGCGGAGTTCCTACAATGAGCAGTTCTTC.

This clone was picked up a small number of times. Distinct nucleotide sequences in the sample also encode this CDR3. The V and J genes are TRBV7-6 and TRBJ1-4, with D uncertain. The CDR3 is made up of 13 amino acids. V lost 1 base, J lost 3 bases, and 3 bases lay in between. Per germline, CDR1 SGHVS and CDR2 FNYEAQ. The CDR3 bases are TGTGCCAGCAGCTTAGGGCCTAATGAAAAACTGTTTTTT. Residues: CASSLGPNEKLFF.

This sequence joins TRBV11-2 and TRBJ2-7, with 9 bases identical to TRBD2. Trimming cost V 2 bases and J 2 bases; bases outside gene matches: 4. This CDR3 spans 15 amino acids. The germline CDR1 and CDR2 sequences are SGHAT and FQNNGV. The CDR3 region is CASSLRAGGTYEQYF. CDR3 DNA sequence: TGTGCCAGCAGCTTAAGAGCGGGGGGAACCTACGAGCAGTACTTC.

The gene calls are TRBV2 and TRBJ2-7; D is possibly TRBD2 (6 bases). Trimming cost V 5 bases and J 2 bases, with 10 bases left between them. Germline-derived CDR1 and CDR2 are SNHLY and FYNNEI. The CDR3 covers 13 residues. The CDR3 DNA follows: TGTGCCAGCAGTTCGGACTACCCCTACGAGCAGTACTTC. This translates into CASSSDYPYEQYF.

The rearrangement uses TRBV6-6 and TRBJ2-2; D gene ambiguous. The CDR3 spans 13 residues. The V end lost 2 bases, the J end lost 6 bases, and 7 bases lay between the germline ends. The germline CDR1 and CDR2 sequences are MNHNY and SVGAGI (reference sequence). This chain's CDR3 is CASSYAEAGELFF. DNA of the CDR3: TGTGCCAGCAGTTACGCAGAAGCCGGGGAGCTGTTTTTT.

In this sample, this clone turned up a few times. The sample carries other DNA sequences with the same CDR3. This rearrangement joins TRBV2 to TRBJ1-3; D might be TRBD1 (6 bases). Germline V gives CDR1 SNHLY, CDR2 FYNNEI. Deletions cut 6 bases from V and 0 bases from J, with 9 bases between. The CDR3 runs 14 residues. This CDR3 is CASSDRSSGNTIYF. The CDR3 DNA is TGTGCCAGCAGCGACAGGTCCTCTGGAAACACCATATATTTT.

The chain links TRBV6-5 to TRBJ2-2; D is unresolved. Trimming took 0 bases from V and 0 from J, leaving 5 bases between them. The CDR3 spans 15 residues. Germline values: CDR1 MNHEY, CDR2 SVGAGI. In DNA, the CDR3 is TGTGCCAGCAGTTACTCGAACACGAACACCGGGGAGCTGTTTTTT. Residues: CASSYSNTNTGELFF.